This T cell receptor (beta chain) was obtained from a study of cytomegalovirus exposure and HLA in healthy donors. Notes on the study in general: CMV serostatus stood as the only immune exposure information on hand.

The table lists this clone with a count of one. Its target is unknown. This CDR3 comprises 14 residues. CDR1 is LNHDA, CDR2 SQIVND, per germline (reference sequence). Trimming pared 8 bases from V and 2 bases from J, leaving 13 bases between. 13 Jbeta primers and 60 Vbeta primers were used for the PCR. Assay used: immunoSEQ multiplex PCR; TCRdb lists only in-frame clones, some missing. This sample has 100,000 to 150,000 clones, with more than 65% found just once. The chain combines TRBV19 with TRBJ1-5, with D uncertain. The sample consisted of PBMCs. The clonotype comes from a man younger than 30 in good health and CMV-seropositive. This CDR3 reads CASHDGVRNQPQHF. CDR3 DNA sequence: TGTGCCAGTCACGACGGGGTGCGCAATCAGCCCCAGCATTTT.